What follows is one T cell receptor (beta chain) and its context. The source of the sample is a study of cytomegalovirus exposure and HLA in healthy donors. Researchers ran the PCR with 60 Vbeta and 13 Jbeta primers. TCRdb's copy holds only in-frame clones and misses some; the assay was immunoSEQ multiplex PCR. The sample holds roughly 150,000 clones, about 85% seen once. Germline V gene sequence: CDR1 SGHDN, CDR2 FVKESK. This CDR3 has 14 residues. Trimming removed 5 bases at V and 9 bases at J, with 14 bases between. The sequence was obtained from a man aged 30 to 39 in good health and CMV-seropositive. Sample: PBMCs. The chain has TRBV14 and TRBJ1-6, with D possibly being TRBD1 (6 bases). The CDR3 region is CASSSDRSSSPLHF. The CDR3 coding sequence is TGTGCCAGCAGCTCGGACAGATCGTCTTCACCCCTCCACTTT.